These 24 T cell receptor beta chains were all obtained from the same sample, sequenced in a study of graft-versus-host responses after intestinal transplantation. Clones were read by immunoSEQ multiplex PCR, and TCRdb kept only the in-frame ones, dropping some. Here the sample spans under 20,000 clones, around nine tenths being singletons. Specimen: PBMCs, collected approximately 240 days after intestinal transplant. These receptors came from a human patient who received an intestinal transplant, so some T cells may come from the graft donor.

This chain connects TRBV6-5 to TRBJ2-1; 10 bases line up with TRBD2. There are 16 residues in the CDR3. Trimming at V came to 2 bases and at J to 9 bases, leaving 10 bases not matched to a gene. Germline lookup yields CDR1 MNHEY and CDR2 SVGAGI. For the CDR3, the DNA is TGTGCCAGCAGTTACCTGAGCGGGGGGGCTTTTCGTGAGCAGTTCTTC. As protein: CASSYLSGGAFREQFF.

The chain carries TRBV6-1 and TRBJ2-3; either TRBD1 or TRBD2 may fit D (5 bases each). Trimming left V 4 bases short and J 3 bases short, with 17 bases between. Germline V lookup: CDR1 MNHNS, CDR2 SASEGT. There are 16 residues in the CDR3. CDR3 region: CASSAPGSWGTDTQYF. CDR3 sequence (DNA): TGTGCCAGCAGTGCACCAGGCTCCTGGGGGACAGATACGCAGTATTTT.

This clone was counted only a few times. The gene calls are TRBV7-3 and TRBJ2-5, with TRBD2 identical over 7 bases. Germline-derived CDR1 and CDR2 are SGHTA and FQGTGA. This CDR3 region has 15 residues. V lost 2 bases to trimming and J lost 1 base; unmatched junction nucleotides: 4. The CDR3 reads CASSLGLAVQETQYF. Here the CDR3 DNA reads TGTGCCAGCAGCTTAGGCCTAGCGGTCCAAGAGACCCAGTACTTC.

This chain links TRBV5-1 with TRBJ2-7; no definite D call. Germline lookup yields CDR1 SGHRS and CDR2 YFSETQ. The CDR3 has 13 residues. The V gene lost 4 bases and the J gene lost 6 bases, with 14 bases spanning the gap. CDR3 nucleotides: TGCGCCAGCAGCGCAGGACGGACCGTCGAGCAGTACTTC. It codes for CASSAGRTVEQYF.

The rearrangement uses TRBV7-6 and TRBJ2-5, with D perhaps TRBD2 (7 bases). V was pared by 2 bases and J by 0 bases, with 10 bases between. Germline assignment: CDR1 SGHVS and CDR2 FNYEAQ. The length of the CDR3 is 15 residues. The CDR3 DNA reads TGTGCCAGCAGCTTAAAGGGGGGGTACCAAGAGACCCAGTACTTC. Protein product: CASSLKGGYQETQYF.

The gene calls are TRBV9 and TRBJ1-4, with 7 nucleotides matching TRBD1. The J segment lost 2 bases and the V segment lost 4 bases, leaving 5 bases of the junction unmatched. The germline V gene encodes CDR1 SGDLS and CDR2 YYNGEE. The CDR3 covers 15 residues. DNA of the CDR3: TGTGCCAGCAGCACTTCAGGGGGTACTAATGAAAAACTGTTTTTT. It translates to CASSTSGGTNEKLFF.

Points on this clone: Other DNA variants within this sample encode the same CDR3. The chain is built from TRBV5-6 and TRBJ2-7; D is possibly TRBD1 (6 bases). The CDR3 has 15 residues. Looked up from germline, CDR1 is SGHDT and CDR2 is YYEEEE. V was clipped by 3 bases and J by 3 bases, with 16 bases between them. CDR3 sequence: CASSSGRGRGYEQYF. DNA of the CDR3: TGTGCCAGCAGCTCGGGTCGGGGCAGGGGCTACGAGCAGTACTTC.

The chain carries TRBV6-5 and TRBJ1-6; weak D call: TRBD1 (5 bases). V was clipped by 3 bases and J by 8 bases, with 11 bases between them. CDR1 and CDR2 (germline): MNHEY, SVGAGI. CDR3 size: 14 residues. CDR3 loop: CASSYYRWDSPLHF. The CDR3 nucleotides read TGTGCCAGCAGTTATTACAGGTGGGATTCACCCCTCCACTTT.

This sequence joins TRBV18 and TRBJ2-5, with TRBD2 as a possible D gene (6 bases). Trimming shortened V by 3 bases and J by 5 bases, and 19 bases separated the two germline ends. This CDR3 contains 16 residues. CDR1 and CDR2 from the germline V gene are KGHSH and LQKENI. The CDR3 region has the DNA TGTGCCAGCTCACCCCCCCCAGCGGGCGGGCTCGAGACCCAGTACTTC. This gives the protein CASSPPPAGGLETQYF.

V usage is TRBV19 and J usage is TRBJ1-2; D not resolved. This CDR3 comprises 11 residues. V was trimmed by 5 bases and J by 5 bases, leaving 6 bases between them. Germline CDR1 and CDR2: LNHDA and SQIVND (reference sequence). The CDR3 bases are TGTGCCAGTAGTGACGGATATGGCTACACCTTC. It translates to CASSDGYGYTF.

The chain couples TRBV6-4 to TRBJ2-7; 10 nucleotides match TRBD1. J lost 6 bases, V lost 2 bases, and 1 base had no gene match. The germline CDR1 and CDR2 sequences are MRHNA and SNTAGT. The length of the CDR3 is 13 residues. CDR3 nucleotide sequence: TGTGCCAGCAGTGACGGGGACAGGGGCGAGCAGTACTTC. Its translation: CASSDGDRGEQYF.

The sample holds one count of this clone. This rearrangement joins TRBV9 to TRBJ1-1, with 9 bases identical to TRBD1. CDR1 is SGDLS and CDR2 is YYNGEE in the germline V gene. The junction had 4 bases not matched to a gene; V was cut back by 0 bases and J by 1 base. CDR3 length: 16 amino acids. The CDR3 DNA reads TGTGCCAGCAGCGTAGTAACAGGGGGCCCGAACACTGAAGCTTTCTTT. Residues: CASSVVTGGPNTEAFF.

The V and J genes are TRBV27 and TRBJ1-6, with 7 bases lining up with TRBD1. The CDR3 is made up of 17 amino acids. Germline V gene data show CDR1 as MNHEY and CDR2 as SMNVEV (reference sequence). V gave up 2 bases and J gave up 14 bases; unmatched junction bases: 18. CDR3 DNA: TGTGCCAGCAGTTTAAGGGCGTATTCGGGACAGACATCCACCCTCCACTTT. Translated, it gives CASSLRAYSGQTSTLHF.

This chain joins TRBV4-1 and TRBJ1-2; D gene unclear. CDR1 and CDR2 from the germline V gene are MGHRA and YSYEKL. This CDR3 spans 14 amino acids. Trimming left V 1 base short and J 4 bases short, with 10 bases between. CDR3 region: CASSQVNSLYGYTF. The CDR3 DNA is TGCGCCAGCAGCCAAGTGAACAGTCTCTATGGCTACACCTTC.

V and J are TRBV27 and TRBJ2-3; D remains unclear. Trimming took off 3 bases at V and 10 bases at J, with 11 bases between the two ends. CDR1 and CDR2 from the germline V gene are MNHEY and SMNVEV (reference sequence). The CDR3 sequence is 12 residues long. CDR3 residues: CASSFHQGAQYF. CDR3 DNA: TGTGCCAGCAGTTTTCATCAAGGTGCGCAGTATTTT.

V gene TRBV5-1 combines with J gene TRBJ1-4; no firm D call. Trimming cost V 0 bases and J 3 bases, with 12 bases left between them. The V gene's germline CDR1 is SGHRS and CDR2 YFSETQ. The CDR3 runs 16 residues. The CDR3 sequence is CASSLVAYSSNEKLFF. The CDR3 region has the DNA TGCGCCAGCAGCTTGGTTGCGTACTCTTCTAATGAAAAACTGTTTTTT. Filled out from reference TRBV5-1 and TRBJ1-4, the complete variable domain reads KAGVTQTPRYLIKTRGQQVTLSCSPISGHRSVSWYQQTPGQGLQFLFEYFSETQRNKGNFPGRFSGRQFSNSRSEMNVSTLELGDSALYLCASSLVAYSSNEKLFFGSGTQLSVL.

The chain combines TRBV6-5 with TRBJ2-7, with 10 bases that match TRBD2. With V trimmed by 5 bases and J by 6 bases, 10 bases remained unmatched. CDR1 is MNHEY, CDR2 SVGAGI, per germline. The CDR3 runs to 15 residues. The chain's CDR3 is CASSVFTSGVSEQYF. CDR3 DNA sequence: TGTGCCAGCAGTGTTTTTACTAGCGGGGTCAGCGAGCAGTACTTC.

The chain employs TRBV4-2 and TRBJ2-1; 7 nucleotides line up with TRBD1. The V segment lost 5 bases and the J segment 12 bases; nucleotides outside the gene matches: 16. The CDR3 has 15 amino acids. CDR1 and CDR2 (germline): LGHNA, YNFKEQ. This CDR3 reads CASSSRQGGNEGQFF. DNA of the CDR3: TGTGCCAGCAGCAGCCGACAGGGTGGCAATGAGGGGCAGTTCTTC.

The chain uses TRBV10-3 and TRBJ2-3, with TRBD2 identical over 10 bases. V lost 3 bases and J lost 1; bases outside the gene matches: 1. Germline V CDR1 and CDR2: ENHRY, SYGVKD. The CDR3 runs 15 residues. The CDR3 DNA follows: TGTGCCATCAGTGATAGCGGGGGGCGCACAGATACGCAGTATTTT. Residues: CAISDSGGRTDTQYF.

V usage is TRBV7-9 and J usage is TRBJ2-4; a weak D match, TRBD2 (6 bases). The germline V and J ends were trimmed by 4 bases and 0 bases, with 7 bases remaining between them. Germline V lookup: CDR1 SEHNR, CDR2 FQNEAQ (reference sequence). This CDR3 contains 14 residues. The CDR3 coding sequence is TGTGCCAGCAGCTCGGGACTAGCCAAAAACATTCAGTACTTC. Translating gives CASSSGLAKNIQYF.

The table lists this clone with a count of one. This chain links TRBV10-1 with TRBJ2-5; no clear D. V was clipped by 6 bases and J by 4 bases, with 12 bases between them. Germline assignment: CDR1 WNHNN and CDR2 SYGVQD (reference sequence). The CDR3 runs 13 residues. The CDR3 bases are TGCGCCAGCAGCTCGGGTCTAGTAGAGACCCAGTACTTC. It is translated as CASSSGLVETQYF.

The chain uses TRBV6-9 and TRBJ1-6, with 8 bases matching TRBD1. CDR1 MNHGY and CDR2 SVAAGI come from the germline V gene. V shed 8 bases, J shed 10 bases, and the junction held 13 bases outside the gene matches. This CDR3 is built from 15 residues. CDR3 bases: TGTGCCAGCCTGACAGGGGATGTTGGGGGGTCACCCCTCCACTTT. It codes for CASLTGDVGGSPLHF.

V gene TRBV7-9 combines with J gene TRBJ2-7; tentative D call: TRBD1 (5 bases). Between the trimmed V and J ends, which lost 3 bases and 7 bases, there was a span of 13 bases. Per the germline V gene, CDR1 is SEHNR and CDR2 is FQNEAQ (reference sequence). CDR3 length equals 13 residues. DNA of the CDR3: TGTGCCAGCAGCTTTACAAGGGGCGGTGAGCAGTACTTC. Its translation: CASSFTRGGEQYF.

The chain carries TRBV5-8 and TRBJ2-2; D gene uncertain. CDR1 is SGHTS and CDR2 is YDEGEE in the germline V gene. The CDR3 spans 12 residues. Trimming left V 3 bases short and J 6 bases short, with 6 bases between. The CDR3 protein is CASSYTSGELFF. CDR3 bases: TGTGCCAGCAGCTACACCTCCGGGGAGCTGTTTTTT.